Listed below are T cell receptor beta chains from one sample, sequenced in a study of CD8 T cells in ankylosing spondylitis. Each CDR3 protein is one row after TCRdb ran MiXCR on the 5' RACE reads. The table includes approximately 550,000 distinct CDR3 sequences, roughly 13% detected once. Sequenced: blood, either unsorted or a sorted T cell fraction (not recorded which). All receptors come from a male donor with ankylosing spondylitis. Each CDR3 is given with its conserved first and last residue. D genes are given only for firm matches. Clone size, where shown, is once, few, many, or a class for clones that have expanded.

CDR3aa	CDR3nt	v_gene	j_gene	d_gene	abundance
CASSLGGSPLHF	TGTGCCAGCAGCTTAGGGGGTTCACCCCTCCACTTT	TRBV7-2	TRBJ1-6	-	few
CASRSGREETQYF	TGTGCCAGCAGGTCGGGACGGGAAGAGACCCAGTACTTC	TRBV2	TRBJ2-5	-	-
CASSQLQGTQYF	TGTGCCAGCAGCCAACTCCAGGGAACCCAGTACTTC	TRBV2	TRBJ2-5	-	-
CASRTGTGGEKPFF	TGCGCCAGCAGAACCGGGACAGGGGGTGAAAAACCGTTTTTT	TRBV10-2	TRBJ1-4	TRBD1	few
CASSVRGDYSGANVLTF	TGCGCCAGCAGCGTCAGGGGAGATTACTCTGGGGCCAACGTCCTGACTTTC	TRBV5-1	TRBJ2-6	-	many
CATGLAANTGELFF	TGTGCCACGGGACTAGCGGCGAACACCGGGGAGCTGTTTTTT	TRBV3-1	TRBJ2-2	TRBD2	many
CASSPRVDNEQFF	TGTGCCAGCAGTCCCCGAGTTGACAATGAGCAGTTCTTC	TRBV6-1	TRBJ2-1	-	few
CASSSIYRDRPINYGYTF	TGTGCCAGCAGCTCCATATATCGTGACAGACCCATTAACTATGGCTACACCTTC	TRBV11-2	TRBJ1-2	-	-
CASSSRHYNEQFF	TGTGCCAGCAGCTCAAGGCACTACAATGAGCAGTTCTTC	TRBV6-1	TRBJ2-1	-	few
CASSLGGDNTEAFF	TGTGCCAGCAGCTTGGGTGGGGATAACACTGAAGCTTTCTTT	TRBV7-9	TRBJ1-1	-	many
CATSRPGTGYTGELFF	TGTGCCACCTCCCGTCCGGGGACAGGGTACACCGGGGAGCTGTTTTTT	TRBV15	TRBJ2-2	TRBD1	few
CATSDSRTGGETQYF	TGTGCCACCAGTGATTCAAGGACAGGGGGCGAGACCCAGTACTTC	TRBV24-1	TRBJ2-5	TRBD1	few
CASSLMQGNQPQHF	TGTGCCAGCAGCTTAATGCAGGGTAATCAGCCCCAGCATTTT	TRBV7-2	TRBJ1-5	-	-
CASSQELGQGTRGQFF	TGTGCCAGCAGCCAAGAGTTGGGACAGGGAACTCGGGGGCAGTTCTTC	TRBV14	TRBJ2-1	TRBD1	few